This is a list of T cell receptor beta chains from one sample in a study of T cells in Graves' hyperthyroidism and ophthalmopathy. One entry per CDR3 protein, called by TCRdb with MiXCR from the multiplex PCR reads. This sample has about 570,000 distinct CDR3 sequences, with under 60% found just once. Material: peripheral blood or thyroid tissue (not recorded which). These receptors were collected from an adult woman with Graves' disease, either hyperthyroidism or ophthalmopathy (not recorded which). CDR3s include the opening cysteine and the closing phenylalanine or tryptophan. Each record gives: CDR3 DNA, CDR3 protein, D gene, V gene, clone size, CDR3 length, J gene. A D gene is named only where the DNA matches it firmly. The size entry is marked missing in some rows and otherwise reads once, few, many or a size class.

TGTGCCACCAGTGAGTCTAGCGGGAGACAAGAGACCCAGTACTTC | CATSESSGRQETQYF | TRBD2 | TRBV24-1 | NA | 15 | TRBJ2-5
TGTGCCAGCAGTGCTGGGGCGGGGGGGCTGTTTTTT | CASSAGAGGLFF | TRBD2 | TRBV2 | NA | 12 | TRBJ2-2
TGCAGCGTTGACCCCCTCCTGGGGGCCCGTGAAAAACTGTTTTTT | CSVDPLLGAREKLFF | NA | TRBV29-1 | NA | 15 | TRBJ1-4
TGTGCCAGCAGCTTATATCGGGACCAAGAGACCCAGCATTTT | CASSLYRDQETQHF | NA | TRBV7-2 | NA | 14 | TRBJ1-5
TGCAGCCTATCTAGGGTGGGGAACACTGAAGCTTTCTTT | CSLSRVGNTEAFF | NA | TRBV29-1 | NA | 13 | TRBJ1-1
TGTGCCACCAGCCGGAGGGGCACAGATACGCAGTATTTT | CATSRRGTDTQYF | NA | TRBV15 | NA | 13 | TRBJ2-3
TGTGCCAGCAGGCGACTAGCGCGCGGCACCGGGGAGCTGTTTTTT | CASRRLARGTGELFF | TRBD2 | TRBV12-3/TRBV12-4 | many | 15 | TRBJ2-2
TGTGCCAGTAGTACAGCGGGAGTTACCGGGGAGCTGTTTTTT | CASSTAGVTGELFF | TRBD2 | TRBV19 | NA | 14 | TRBJ2-2
TGCGCCAGCAGTCTGACAGGGGGGGTGAACACTGAAGCTTTCTTT | CASSLTGGVNTEAFF | TRBD1 | TRBV10-2 | NA | 15 | TRBJ1-1
TGCAGTGCTAGTGCTAGTCACACCTACGAGCAGTACTTC | CSASASHTYEQYF | NA | TRBV20-1 | many | 13 | TRBJ2-7
TGTGCCAGCAGCCAAGTTCCGGGCTCGCCCCTCCACTTT | CASSQVPGSPLHF | NA | TRBV14 | NA | 13 | TRBJ1-6
TGTGCCAGCAGCTCCGGAAGGGGGCGCTACGAGCAGTACTTC | CASSSGRGRYEQYF | TRBD1 | TRBV11-2 | many | 14 | TRBJ2-7
TGTGCCAGTAGCCCTGGGCCATACTACGAGCAGTACTTC | CASSPGPYYEQYF | NA | TRBV19 | many | 13 | TRBJ2-7